This T cell receptor beta chain was sequenced during a study of graft-versus-host responses after intestinal transplantation. Using immunoSEQ multiplex PCR, the repertoire was profiled, and TCRdb retains in-frame clones only, with some absent. The sample contains about 70,000 clones, 80% to 95% of which appear only once. Losses at the gene ends were 4 bases for V and 11 bases for J; bases not matched to a gene: 9. The germline CDR1 and CDR2 sequences are SGDLS and YYNGEE. The CDR3 consists of 14 residues. Worth noting for this clone: The antigen is unknown.

This clonotype originated in a human donor who received an intestinal transplant. The material sequenced was unstimulated CD8+ T cells sorted from spleen or lymph node cells, taken before intestinal transplant. The chain combines TRBV9 with TRBJ1-6; TRBD1 agrees at 7 bases. The CDR3 DNA reads TGTGCCAGCAGCCCGCGGACAGGCCCCCCACCCCTCCACTTT. The encoded protein is CASSPRTGPPPLHF.